Following are 9 T cell receptor beta chains from one sample sequenced in a study of cytomegalovirus exposure and HLA in healthy donors. Primers included in the PCR were 60 Vbeta and 13 Jbeta primers. Repertoires were generated with immunoSEQ multiplex PCR, while TCRdb's copy carries only in-frame clones and drops some. The sample consists of over 75,000 clones, roughly 83% of them appearing once. Material for sequencing was PBMCs. These receptors were collected from a woman aged 45-65 years in good health and CMV-seronegative.

This clone was detected a few times. The chain carries TRBV10-2 and TRBJ2-5; TRBD2 aligns across 11 bases. CDR1 and CDR2 (germline): WSHSY, SAAADI. V was clipped by 2 bases and J by 5 bases; unmatched bases: 7. The length of the CDR3 is 16 residues. The CDR3 nucleotides read TGCGCCAGCAGTGAGGTAGTAGCGGGAGGGATGGAGACCCAGTACTTC. It yields the protein CASSEVVAGGMETQYF.

The chain is built from TRBV2 and TRBJ1-5; D call uncertain. This CDR3 comprises 14 residues. Germline loops: CDR1 SNHLY, CDR2 FYNNEI. V shed 1 base and J shed 9 bases, with 13 bases lying between them. The CDR3 region is CASSEGRSPWPQHF. The CDR3 nucleotides read TGTGCCAGCAGTGAAGGTCGCAGTCCCTGGCCCCAGCATTTT.

The chain couples TRBV5-4 to TRBJ2-7, with TRBD2 as a possible D gene (5 bases). This CDR3 is 14 amino acids long. The V end lost 4 bases, the J end lost 3 bases, and 14 bases lay between the germline ends. CDR1 is SGHNT and CDR2 is YYREEE in the germline V gene (reference sequence). CDR3 amino acids: CASSPAGNHYEQYF. The CDR3 region has the DNA TGTGCCAGCAGCCCGGCGGGTAACCACTACGAGCAGTACTTC.

The chain employs TRBV4-1 and TRBJ1-1; D is perhaps TRBD1 (5 bases). The V end was cut by 3 bases, the J end by 11 bases, with 19 bases between. Germline V gene lookup returns CDR1 MGHRA and CDR2 YSYEKL. The CDR3 is 14 residues long. This chain's CDR3 is CASSQDMQGPRAFF. DNA of the CDR3: TGCGCCAGCAGCCAGGATATGCAGGGTCCTCGGGCTTTCTTT.

The chain recombines TRBV6-1 with TRBJ1-5; no definite D call. Germline lookup yields CDR1 MNHNS and CDR2 SASEGT. The CDR3 sequence is 14 residues long. V lost 3 bases and J lost 2, with 8 bases in between. The CDR3 DNA follows: TGTGCCAGCAGTGATTCCGGTGGCAATCAGCCCCAGCATTTT. Translated: CASSDSGGNQPQHF.

This sequence joins TRBV5-1 and TRBJ2-1; unclear D gene. Deletions cut 0 bases from V and 5 bases from J, with 6 bases between. The CDR3 has 13 residues. CDR1 is SGHRS and CDR2 is YFSETQ in the germline V gene. In nucleotides, the CDR3 is TGCGCCAGCAGCTTGGCCCCTAACAATGAGCAGTTCTTC. Translating it yields CASSLAPNNEQFF.

The V call is TRBV27, the J call TRBJ2-3; 10 nucleotides line up with TRBD2. There are 16 residues in the CDR3. V was clipped by 3 bases and J by 6 bases; unmatched bases: 9. The germline V gene has CDR1 MNHEY and CDR2 SMNVEV (reference sequence). CDR3 in DNA: TGTGCCAGCAGTTTTGAGCCTAGCGGGAGTTCTGATACGCAGTATTTT. The encoded protein is CASSFEPSGSSDTQYF.

The chain carries TRBV12-2 and TRBJ2-7; TRBD1, the table's D call, was not compared with the DNA. TRBV12-2 is designated a pseudogene. The length of the CDR3 is 17 residues. The DNA for the CDR3 is TGTGCAAGTCGCTTAGCGCTGGGGGACAGGGTACCCTACGAGCAGTACGTC. Amino acid sequence: CASRLALGDRVPYEQYV.

The rearrangement joins TRBV21-1 to TRBJ1-1. TRBV21-1 is designated a pseudogene. The CDR3 spans 13 residues. The CDR3 coding sequence is TGTGCCAGCAGCAAAGTCGGGGGCACTGAAGCTTTCTTT. This gives the protein CASSKVGGTEAFF.